A single sample gave rise to the 5 T cell receptor beta chains below, sequenced in a study of blood T cell repertoires in COVID-19. Method: immunoSEQ multiplex PCR; TCRdb's copy keeps in-frame clones and lacks some. The sample consists of 130,000 or so clones, roughly nine tenths of them appearing once. Sequencing was carried out using peripheral blood. The receptors derive from a man between 65 and 79 years old with active or convalescent COVID-19.

This chain connects TRBV28 to TRBJ2-1; 7 nucleotides match TRBD1. The CDR3 covers 15 residues. The germline gives CDR1 MDHEN, CDR2 SYDVKM. Losses at the gene ends were 4 bases for V and 6 bases for J; bases not matched to a gene: 9. In DNA form, the CDR3 reads TGTGCCAGCAGTTCTCCGGGACAGCATCGCAATGAGCAGTTCTTC. Protein: CASSSPGQHRNEQFF.

The rearrangement uses TRBV13 and TRBJ2-1, with 8 nucleotides matching TRBD1. V gave up 5 bases and J gave up 5 bases; unmatched junction bases: 11. Germline-derived CDR1 and CDR2 are PRHDT and FYEKMQ (reference sequence). The CDR3 consists of 16 residues. The chain's CDR3 is CASSTRRGQADNEQFF. CDR3 nucleotides: TGTGCCAGCAGCACCCGTCGGGGACAGGCTGACAATGAGCAGTTCTTC.

This sequence joins TRBV24-1 and TRBJ2-5; 8 bases line up with TRBD1. CDR3 length equals 15 residues. V lost 1 base, J lost 5 bases, and 5 bases stayed unmatched. Germline values: CDR1 KGHDR, CDR2 SFDVKD. In nucleotides, the CDR3 is TGTGCCACCAGTGATTTAGGCAGGGGGCCGGAGACCCAGTACTTC. Its translation is CATSDLGRGPETQYF.

The chain recombines TRBV5-4 with TRBJ2-7, with TRBD2 identical over 14 bases. Per the germline V gene, CDR1 is SGHNT and CDR2 is YYREEE (reference sequence). The CDR3 is 17 amino acids. Trimming cost V 3 bases and J 0 bases; bases outside gene matches: 5. DNA for the CDR3: TGTGCCAGCAGCTGGACTAGCGGGGGGTTTAGCTCCTACGAGCAGTACTTC. It translates to CASSWTSGGFSSYEQYF.

The chain links TRBV27 to TRBJ1-3, with unresolved D. The CDR3 runs 16 residues. V was trimmed by 0 bases and J by 2 bases, leaving 11 bases between them. Germline V gene sequence: CDR1 MNHEY, CDR2 SMNVEV (reference sequence). The CDR3 here is CASSLSNPVAGNTIYF. The CDR3 DNA reads TGTGCCAGCAGTTTATCGAACCCAGTTGCTGGAAACACCATATATTTT.